The sequence of this TCR beta chain was determined in a study of blood T cells in healthy people across ages. Study details: About one barcoded beta molecule was captured per two T cells (by template switching).

Germline V gene data show CDR1 as KGHSH and CDR2 as LQKENI. The CDR3 has 12 amino acids. A second PCR, run for about 7 to 11 cycles, used a sample-barcoded 5' primer plus a J-beta primer mix. The template-switch adaptor, which had 12 random nucleotides, put a tag on each cDNA molecule. TCRdb used MiXCR to reprocess the 5' RACE reads, holding one entry per CDR3 protein. The sample lists 780,000 or so distinct CDR3 sequences; roughly 50% were seen once. As regards this clonotype: At one of its ends the junction is not consistent with the germline gene, which may arise from a read error.

Input material: blood. The clonotype was recovered from a man of 80 years or more in good health. The chain combines TRBV18 with TRBJ2-3; D ambiguous. The CDR3 bases are TGTGCCAGCGCACCACGGTCAGATACGCAGTATTTT. This codes for CASAPRSDTQYF.